The 31 T cell receptor beta chains given below trace back to one sample, sequenced in a study of shared clonotypes between healthy human individuals. Clones were read by immunoSEQ multiplex PCR, and TCRdb kept only the in-frame ones, dropping some. Among fewer than 550,000 clones, about 79% were seen once, and the ten largest hold 12%. Source material: PBMCs. The receptors were sampled from a woman between 40 and 50 years old in good health. Some clones in this sample may be carry-over from other donors' samples.

This sequence joins TRBV27 and TRBJ1-2; 8 nucleotides agree with TRBD1. The CDR3 consists of 14 residues. The V gene end was trimmed by 3 bases and the J gene end by 8 bases; junction bases not matched to a gene: 8. Germline CDR1 MNHEY, CDR2 SMNVEV (reference sequence). CDR3 protein: CASSFSDRGGGYTF. DNA of the CDR3: TGTGCCAGCAGTTTCTCAGACAGGGGAGGGGGCTACACCTTC.

The chain is built from TRBV21-1 and TRBJ2-7; the DNA was not compared with TRBD2, the D call given in the table. TRBV21-1 is marked as a pseudogene. This CDR3 has 15 amino acids. CDR3 in DNA: TGTGCCAGACAGAGGTTTGAGCGGGAGGTATACGAGCAGTACTTC. Encoded protein: CARQRFEREVYEQYF.

The V call is TRBV28, the J call TRBJ2-7; D might be TRBD1 (6 bases). CDR1 is MDHEN and CDR2 is SYDVKM in the germline V gene. V lost 5 bases and J lost 9, with 20 bases in between. This CDR3 has 14 residues. The CDR3 protein is CASSSMGASGAQYF. The CDR3 region has the DNA TGTGCCAGCAGTAGCATGGGGGCCAGTGGTGCGCAGTACTTC.

This clone was seen a few times. The chain is built from TRBV19 and TRBJ2-5; 10 nucleotides line up with TRBD1. This CDR3 region has 14 residues. The V segment lost 6 bases and the J segment 5 bases; nucleotides outside the gene matches: 6. Germline-derived CDR1 and CDR2 are LNHDA and SQIVND (reference sequence). The CDR3 loop is CASSLGQGVETQYF. CDR3 coding DNA: TGTGCCAGTAGCCTCGGACAGGGGGTTGAGACCCAGTACTTC.

This chain links TRBV14 with TRBJ2-1; the match to TRBD2 covers 9 bases. The CDR3 covers 19 residues. Trimming removed 1 base from V and 8 bases from J; junction bases left unmatched: 18. Germline V gives CDR1 SGHDN, CDR2 FVKESK. CDR3: CASSQGLGSGRRRGDEQFF. The CDR3 bases are TGTGCCAGCAGCCAAGGTCTAGGCAGCGGGAGGAGGAGGGGAGATGAGCAGTTCTTC.

This clone was picked up a small number of times. The chain links TRBV19 to TRBJ2-5; D may be TRBD2 (6 bases). Trimming cost V 5 bases and J 3 bases, with 13 bases left between them. Germline assignment: CDR1 LNHDA and CDR2 SQIVND (reference sequence). The CDR3 is 14 amino acids. CDR3 in amino acids: CASSEASAKETQYF. CDR3 nucleotides: TGTGCCAGTAGTGAGGCTAGCGCAAAAGAGACCCAGTACTTC. Using reference TRBV19 and TRBJ2-5 for the parts outside the CDR3, the full variable domain is DGGITQSPKYLFRKEGQNVTLSCEQNLNHDAMYWYRQDPGQGLRLIYYSQIVNDFQKGDIAEGYSVSREKKESFPLTVTSAQKNPTAFYLCASSEASAKETQYFGPGTRLLVL.

This clone was recorded only once. The rearrangement uses TRBV5-1 and TRBJ2-1; tentative D call: TRBD2 (5 bases). CDR3 length: 14 residues. The germline V gene has CDR1 SGHRS and CDR2 YFSETQ. The germline V and J ends were trimmed by 0 bases and 6 bases, with 10 bases remaining between them. CDR3 in DNA: TGCGCCAGCAGCTTGGCCGTAGGGAGCAATGAGCAGTTCTTC. Translating gives CASSLAVGSNEQFF. Filled out from reference TRBV5-1 and TRBJ2-1, the complete variable domain reads KAGVTQTPRYLIKTRGQQVTLSCSPISGHRSVSWYQQTPGQGLQFLFEYFSETQRNKGNFPGRFSGRQFSNSRSEMNVSTLELGDSALYLCASSLAVGSNEQFFGPGTRLTVL.

This clone was counted once. The V gene is TRBV27, the J gene TRBJ1-4; TRBD1 might be the D (5 bases). From germline, CDR1 is MNHEY and CDR2 SMNVEV (reference sequence). The CDR3 spans 13 residues. Trimming stripped 4 bases from V and 4 bases from J, with 7 bases between. In DNA, the CDR3 is TGTGCCAGCAGTTACAGGAATAATGAAAAACTGTTTTTT. Translating it yields CASSYRNNEKLFF. The full variable domain, completed using reference TRBV27 and TRBJ1-4, is EAQVTQNPRYLITVTGKKLTVTCSQNMNHEYMSWYRQDPGLGLRQIYYSMNVEVTDKGDVPEGYKVSRKEKRNFPLILESPSPNQTSLYFCASSYRNNEKLFFGSGTQLSVL.

This chain links TRBV5-4 with TRBJ1-1; 8 bases align to TRBD1. The CDR3 has 15 amino acids. Per the germline V gene, CDR1 is SGHNT and CDR2 is YYREEE (reference sequence). The junction had 6 bases not matched to a gene; V was cut back by 2 bases and J by 3 bases. The CDR3 is CASSLQSGGDTEAFF. DNA for the CDR3: TGTGCCAGCAGCTTACAGTCAGGGGGCGACACTGAAGCTTTCTTT.

The chain links TRBV7-3 to TRBJ2-1; 10 bases agree with TRBD2. Germline CDR1 and CDR2: SGHTA and FQGTGA. This CDR3 has 16 amino acids. V trimming: 5 bases; J trimming: 8 bases; junction bases outside the gene matches: 12. Here the CDR3 reads CASSPLAGARDYEQFF. For the CDR3, the DNA is TGTGCCAGCAGCCCTCTAGCGGGAGCACGAGATTATGAGCAGTTCTTC.

The gene calls are TRBV5-4 and TRBJ2-5, with TRBD2 as a possible D gene (6 bases). The CDR3 spans 15 residues. Germline CDR1 reads SGHNT; CDR2 reads YYREEE (reference sequence). Trimming left V 0 bases short and J 3 bases short, with 12 bases between. The CDR3, as DNA: TGTGCCAGCAGCTTGGGGGGGACTCTCGAAGAGACCCAGTACTTC. It codes for CASSLGGTLEETQYF.

This clone turned up a few times. The chain joins TRBV10-3 to TRBJ1-5, with D tentatively TRBD1 (6 bases). CDR3 length: 15 residues. Trimming left V 1 base short and J 7 bases short, with 14 bases between. The V gene's germline CDR1 is ENHRY and CDR2 SYGVKD. The CDR3 sequence is CAISELQGWGQPQHF. In nucleotides, the CDR3 is TGTGCCATCAGTGAGTTACAGGGTTGGGGCCAGCCCCAGCATTTT.

This clone was detected once. This chain links TRBV7-9 with TRBJ2-6; D is ambiguous. V lost 5 bases to trimming and J lost 2 bases, with 13 bases between them. The germline gives CDR1 SEHNR, CDR2 FQNEAQ (reference sequence). The CDR3 runs to 16 residues. The CDR3 reads CASSGERIAGANVLTF. CDR3 nucleotides: TGTGCCAGCAGCGGGGAACGGATAGCTGGGGCCAACGTCCTGACTTTC. Filled out from reference TRBV7-9 and TRBJ2-6, the complete variable domain reads DTGVSQNPRHKITKRGQNVTFRCDPISEHNRLYWYRQTLGQGPEFLTYFQNEAQLEKSRLLSDRFSAERPKGSFSTLEIQRTEQGDSAMYLCASSGERIAGANVLTFGAGSRLTVL.

The chain couples TRBV2 to TRBJ2-5; 14 bases map to TRBD2. Germline lookup yields CDR1 SNHLY and CDR2 FYNNEI. J lost 5 bases, V lost 5 bases, and 7 bases had no gene match. The CDR3 extends over 16 amino acids. Here the CDR3 DNA reads TGTGCCAGCAGTACGGGACTAGCGGGAGTAGAGGAGACCCAGTACTTC. Translated: CASSTGLAGVEETQYF. Complete variable domain (other parts from reference TRBV2 and TRBJ2-5): EPEVTQTPSHQVTQMGQEVILRCVPISNHLYFYWYRQILGQKVEFLVSFYNNEISEKSEIFDDQFSVERPDGSNFTLKIRSTKLEDSAMYFCASSTGLAGVEETQYFGPGTRLLVL.

The sample holds a few counts of this clone. This chain uses TRBV20-1 with TRBJ1-2; maybe TRBD1 (5 bases). Germline V lookup: CDR1 DFQATT, CDR2 SNEGSKA (reference sequence). V gave up 2 bases and J gave up 7 bases, with 8 bases separating them. The length of the CDR3 is 11 residues. CDR3 in DNA: TGCAGTGCTAGACAGGGAGTTGGCTACACCTTC. Residues: CSARQGVGYTF.

This sequence joins TRBV11-2 and TRBJ1-2; no clear D. The length of the CDR3 is 16 residues. The V end lost 1 base, the J end lost 4 bases, and 16 bases lay between the germline ends. Germline CDR1 and CDR2: SGHAT and FQNNGV. Here the CDR3 reads CASSLVARQSIYGYTF. The CDR3, as DNA: TGTGCCAGCAGCTTAGTCGCTCGGCAGAGTATCTATGGCTACACCTTC.

J is TRBJ2-3 and V is TRBV5-1, with D perhaps matching TRBD2 (6 bases). Trimming removed 5 bases at V and 0 bases at J, with 13 bases between. From germline, CDR1 is SGHRS and CDR2 YFSETQ. CDR3 size: 15 residues. The CDR3 is CASSQRVTSTDTQYF. CDR3 DNA: TGCGCCAGCAGTCAGCGGGTGACTAGCACAGATACGCAGTATTTT.

There are a few counts of this clone. This sequence joins TRBV7-9 and TRBJ2-5, with 9 bases fitting TRBD2. CDR1 and CDR2 (germline): SEHNR, FQNEAQ (reference sequence). Trimming at V came to 5 bases and at J to 5 bases, leaving 6 bases not matched to a gene. The CDR3 has 14 residues. The CDR3 bases are TGTGCCAGCAGCCTAGGGACTAGCATGGAGACCCAGTACTTC. Protein sequence: CASSLGTSMETQYF.

The CDR3 reads CASSLGAGQDTGELFF. The CDR3 nucleotides are TGTGCCAGCAGCTTAGGGGCGGGACAGGACACCGGGGAGCTGTTTTTT. The J gene is TRBJ2-2, the V gene TRBV11-2; TRBD1 aligns across 8 bases. V gave up 1 base and J gave up 3 bases; unmatched junction bases: 4. CDR1 is SGHAT and CDR2 is FQNNGV in the germline V gene. The CDR3 covers 16 residues.

Here the CDR3 reads CASSDLGLNTEAFF. The CDR3 bases are TGTGCCAGCAGTGATCTGGGCCTGAACACTGAAGCTTTCTTT. The chain couples TRBV2 to TRBJ1-1; D uncertain. CDR3 length equals 14 residues. Germline V gives CDR1 SNHLY, CDR2 FYNNEI. Deletions cut 3 bases from V and 0 bases from J, with 8 bases between.

The V and J genes are TRBV7-2 and TRBJ2-7; 9 bases are a match to TRBD1. From germline, CDR1 is SGHTA and CDR2 FQGNSA. The V segment lost 5 bases and the J segment 4 bases; nucleotides outside the gene matches: 6. CDR3 length equals 14 residues. The DNA of the CDR3 is TGTGCCAGCAGCACGGACAGGGGAGCGTACGAGCAGTACTTC. Protein sequence: CASSTDRGAYEQYF.

The chain links TRBV29-1 to TRBJ1-1; tentatively, D is TRBD1 (5 bases). Germline CDR1 SQVTM, CDR2 ANQGSEA. Trimming cost V 4 bases and J 3 bases, with 18 bases left between them. The CDR3 runs 15 residues. The CDR3 coding sequence is TGCAGCGTTGCGCAGGGAGTTTTAACGTACACTGAAGCTTTCTTT. Protein sequence: CSVAQGVLTYTEAFF.

This clone has a single count. The gene calls are TRBV18 and TRBJ1-2; 9 nucleotides agree with TRBD1. J lost 5 bases, V lost 0 bases, and 10 bases had no gene match. This CDR3 region has 17 residues. Germline assignment: CDR1 KGHSH and CDR2 LQKENI. CDR3 in DNA: TGTGCCAGCTCACCACCCAATTCGGGACAGGGAAGGTATGGCTACACCTTC. Translated, it gives CASSPPNSGQGRYGYTF.

J is TRBJ1-1 and V is TRBV4-3; D gene ambiguous. The length of the CDR3 is 14 residues. CDR1 LGHNA and CDR2 YSLEER come from the germline V gene. Trimming stripped 4 bases from V and 0 bases from J, with 9 bases between. In nucleotides, the CDR3 is TGCGCCAGCAGCCTGGACGGAATGAACACTGAAGCTTTCTTT. It yields the protein CASSLDGMNTEAFF.

The chain uses TRBV2 and TRBJ2-5, with D perhaps matching TRBD2 (5 bases). Germline V CDR1 and CDR2: SNHLY, FYNNEI. V was trimmed by 2 bases and J by 7 bases, leaving 11 bases between them. The CDR3 runs 13 residues. CDR3 sequence reads: CASSENSEGTQYF. For the CDR3, the DNA is TGTGCCAGCAGTGAAAACTCAGAGGGGACCCAGTACTTC.

The chain recombines TRBV19 with TRBJ1-2; possibly TRBD1 for D (5 bases). The CDR3 loop spans 14 amino acids. CDR1 and CDR2 from the germline V gene are LNHDA and SQIVND (reference sequence). V gave up 4 bases and J gave up 5 bases, with 14 bases separating them. The CDR3 coding sequence is TGTGCCAGTAGTACCAGGGTGGCGGGTTATGGCTACACCTTC. It yields the protein CASSTRVAGYGYTF.

The chain recombines TRBV18 with TRBJ1-2, with 8 bases lining up with TRBD1. Looked up from germline, CDR1 is KGHSH and CDR2 is LQKENI. The V gene end was trimmed by 6 bases and the J gene end by 7 bases; junction bases not matched to a gene: 10. The CDR3 has 14 residues. This CDR3 reads CASSPTGENRGYTF. The CDR3 DNA reads as TGTGCCAGCTCCCCGACAGGGGAAAATCGTGGCTACACCTTC.

The chain couples TRBV5-4 to TRBJ1-1; D uncertain. Per germline, CDR1 SGHNT and CDR2 YYREEE (reference sequence). Trimming pared 5 bases from V and 1 base from J, leaving 9 bases between. The CDR3 consists of 13 residues. The chain's CDR3 is CASRSQANTEAFF. Here the CDR3 DNA reads TGTGCCAGCAGGAGTCAGGCGAACACTGAAGCTTTCTTT.

The chain carries TRBV7-2 and TRBJ1-5; TRBD1 matches at 8 bases. CDR3 length: 14 residues. The germline V gene encodes CDR1 SGHTA and CDR2 FQGNSA. V shed 4 bases, J shed 6 bases, and the junction held 5 bases outside the gene matches. The CDR3 bases are TGTGCCAGCAGCTCCGGGACAGGTGCTCAGCCCCAGCATTTT. This sequence encodes CASSSGTGAQPQHF.

The genes are TRBV11-2 and TRBJ2-5; D gene unclear. The CDR3 is made up of 14 amino acids. Germline CDR1 reads SGHAT; CDR2 reads FQNNGV. Trimming cost V 5 bases and J 2 bases, with 12 bases left between them. The CDR3 sequence: CASSPYLTQETQYF. For the CDR3, the DNA is TGTGCCAGCAGCCCTTATCTTACACAAGAGACCCAGTACTTC.

CDR3: CASSFRTLATQYF. The CDR3 DNA reads as TGTGCCAGCAGTTTCCGTACTCTAGCTACGCAGTATTTT. The rearrangement joins TRBV28 to TRBJ2-3; possibly TRBD2 for D (5 bases). CDR1 and CDR2 from the germline V gene are MDHEN and SYDVKM. V was cut by 3 bases and J by 8 bases, with 12 bases left in between. This CDR3 contains 13 residues.